This T cell receptor (beta chain) derives from a study of blood T cells in healthy people across ages. The J segment lost 3 bases and the V segment lost 5 bases, leaving 5 bases of the junction unmatched. The V gene's germline CDR1 is SEHNR and CDR2 FQNEAQ (reference sequence). The CDR3 is 15 amino acids. Combining a sample-barcoded 5' primer with a J-beta primer mix, a second PCR ran for about 6 to 12 cycles. Each cDNA molecule received a tag from a template-switch adaptor that had 12 random nucleotides. Every sample gave at least 3 million paired-end reads containing CDR3. Each CDR3 protein gets one entry after TCRdb re-called the 5' RACE reads with MiXCR. The sample includes some 1.4 million distinct CDR3 sequences, 42% of them seen just once. This clonotype was detected many times.

Sequencing input: blood. The J gene is TRBJ2-1, the V gene TRBV7-9, with TRBD2 matching over 9 bases. The receptor was isolated from a woman under 30 in good health. In DNA form, the CDR3 reads TGTGCCAGCAGCCCGAGACTAGCGGTCTACAATGAGCAGTTCTTC. Translating it yields CASSPRLAVYNEQFF.